This TCR beta chain was documented in a study of CD8 T cells in ankylosing spondylitis. Study conclusions and caveats: In reactive arthritis synovial fluid and blood, some motif variants had been reported before. Seemingly distinctive of ankylosing spondylitis blood was a TCR beta motif formed by eight highly homologous variants.

Using its own MiXCR run on the 5' RACE reads, TCRdb lists one record per CDR3 protein. This sample has under 850,000 distinct CDR3 sequences; 15% to 20% occur once, and the top ten carry under 20%. V lost 5 bases and J 1 base, leaving 10 bases between the germline ends. Germline CDR1 and CDR2: SGHVS and FNYEAQ. The CDR3 loop spans 14 amino acids. About this clonotype itself: Its antigen is still unknown.

Material: blood, either unsorted or a sorted T cell fraction (not recorded which). This clonotype originated in a male donor with ankylosing spondylitis. The chain employs TRBV7-6 and TRBJ2-3; no reliable D call. The CDR3 loop is CASSLKSGTDTQYF. CDR3 nucleotides: TGTGCCAGCAGCCTCAAGAGCGGCACAGATACGCAGTATTTT.